The clone carrying this T cell receptor beta chain appeared a single time. The data originate from a study of blood T cell repertoires in COVID-19. Looking at the study overall: COVID-19 samples, acute and convalescent, were from the United States, Italy and Spain. PBMCs, B-cell-depleted T cells, or T cells were the source of the cDNA or gDNA that made up the material.

Seattle patient enrollment occurred during active infection, with longitudinal follow-up thereafter. The CDR3 covers 10 residues. Trimming left V 8 bases short and J 3 bases short, with 2 bases between. Germline lookup yields CDR1 ENHRY and CDR2 SYGVKD. Measured with immunoSEQ multiplex PCR; TCRdb has only the in-frame clones, and not every one. The profile shows just over 350,000 clones, about 86% of them singletons. The chain has TRBV10-3 and TRBJ1-3; D gene unclear. The TCR was taken from a woman aged 55-75 years with COVID-19, enrolled during active disease. Sequencing input: peripheral blood. CDR3 region: CAIRGNTIYF. The DNA for the CDR3 is TGTGCCATCCGTGGAAACACCATATATTTT.